Listed here are 10 T cell receptor beta chains from one sample, sequenced in a study of PD-L1 blockade in urothelial cancer. The time point was: peripheral blood 6 weeks after treatment start. Sequencing was performed with immunoSEQ multiplex PCR; in TCRdb, only in-frame clones are kept and a portion is missing. Among 29,000 or so clones listed, over 60% were seen once. The material sequenced was PBMCs, taken around atezolizumab (anti-PD-L1) treatment. These receptors were collected from a man between 65 and 79 years old with urothelial cancer.

The rearrangement joins TRBV4-3 to TRBJ1-2, with D tentatively TRBD1 (6 bases). The CDR3 extends over 17 amino acids. CDR1 is LGHNA and CDR2 is YSLEER in the germline V gene. Trimming cost V 0 bases and J 3 bases, with 17 bases left between them. This chain's CDR3 is CASSQDRVRQDHYGYTF. Here the CDR3 DNA reads TGCGCCAGCAGCCAAGATCGGGTCCGACAGGACCACTATGGCTACACCTTC.

The J gene is TRBJ2-7, the V gene TRBV4-2, with 7 bases lining up with TRBD1. The CDR3 runs to 14 residues. Germline V gene data show CDR1 as LGHNA and CDR2 as YNFKEQ. The junction had 3 bases not matched to a gene; V was cut back by 0 bases and J by 4 bases. The CDR3 region has the DNA TGTGCCAGCAGCCAAGAGGGCAGGGGGTACGAGCAGTACTTC. Protein sequence: CASSQEGRGYEQYF.

CDR3 nucleotide sequence: TGTGCCAGTAGTCTGGAGGGTCCTGGCTACACCTTC. It encodes CASSLEGPGYTF. The V and J genes are TRBV19 and TRBJ1-2; the D is unclear. The CDR3 is 12 amino acids. CDR1 and CDR2 from the germline V gene are LNHDA and SQIVND (reference sequence). V was cut by 5 bases and J by 7 bases, with 11 bases left in between.

The V gene is TRBV20-1, the J gene TRBJ2-5, with D uncertain. This CDR3 has 11 amino acids. Trimming left V 5 bases short and J 5 bases short, with 9 bases between. CDR1 and CDR2 (germline): DFQATT, SNEGSKA (reference sequence). This CDR3 is CSARVPETQYF. CDR3 in DNA: TGCAGTGCTCGGGTCCCGGAGACCCAGTACTTC.

The chain carries TRBV5-6 and TRBJ2-4; no reliable D call. Germline CDR1 is SGHDT and CDR2 is YYEEEE. The CDR3 is 12 residues long. V lost 1 base and J lost 5, with 4 bases in between. CDR3 protein: CASSLSENIQYF. DNA for the CDR3: TGTGCCAGCAGCTTGTCGGAAAACATTCAGTACTTC.

The V call is TRBV29-1, the J call TRBJ1-1; possible D gene TRBD1, 6 bases. Trimming pared 6 bases from V and 2 bases from J, leaving 25 bases between. CDR1 is SQVTM, CDR2 ANQGSEA, per germline. The CDR3 totals 17 residues. DNA of the CDR3: TGCAGCGTCCTGGGGGGGGCAGGGTCCGGGAAAAACACTGAAGCTTTCTTT. Translating gives CSVLGGAGSGKNTEAFF. Filled out from reference TRBV29-1 and TRBJ1-1, the complete variable domain reads SAVISQKPSRDICQRGTSLTIQCQVDSQVTMMFWYRQQPGQSLTLIATANQGSEATYESGFVIDKFPISRPNLTFSTLTVSNMSPEDSSIYLCSVLGGAGSGKNTEAFFGQGTRLTVV.

The CDR3: CASSLAQAIQETQYF. As DNA, the CDR3 is TGTGCCAGCAGCTTGGCACAGGCAATTCAAGAGACCCAGTACTTC. This rearrangement joins TRBV5-4 to TRBJ2-5; D is perhaps TRBD1 (5 bases). The V end lost 0 bases, the J end lost 2 bases, and 11 bases lay between the germline ends. From germline, CDR1 is SGHNT and CDR2 YYREEE (reference sequence). There are 15 residues in the CDR3.

The chain employs TRBV28 and TRBJ1-1; no clear D gene. The CDR3 spans 12 residues. The germline V gene encodes CDR1 MDHEN and CDR2 SYDVKM. V gave up 5 bases and J gave up 5 bases, with 9 bases separating them. The CDR3 bases are TGTGCCAGCAGTCAGGACTGGACTGAAGCTTTCTTT. The encoded protein is CASSQDWTEAFF.

This rearrangement joins TRBV7-9 to TRBJ2-7, with D possibly TRBD1 on 5 matching bases. Between the trimmed V and J ends, which lost 5 bases and 7 bases, there was a span of 21 bases. The CDR3 consists of 15 residues. Germline V gene lookup returns CDR1 SEHNR and CDR2 FQNEAQ (reference sequence). Here the CDR3 reads CASSPLSSTAREQYF. As DNA, the CDR3 is TGTGCCAGCAGCCCCCTCTCCTCGACAGCTAGGGAGCAGTACTTC.

This clone turned up a few times. The chain is built from TRBV5-4 and TRBJ2-7; D is possibly TRBD1 (5 bases). CDR3 length: 18 amino acids. Per germline, CDR1 SGHNT and CDR2 YYREEE (reference sequence). V was shortened by 0 bases and J by 0 bases, with 19 bases between the two germline ends. CDR3 loop: CASSLGARRGASSYEQYF. The CDR3 coding sequence is TGTGCCAGCAGCTTGGGGGCTCGTAGGGGCGCCAGCTCCTACGAGCAGTACTTC.